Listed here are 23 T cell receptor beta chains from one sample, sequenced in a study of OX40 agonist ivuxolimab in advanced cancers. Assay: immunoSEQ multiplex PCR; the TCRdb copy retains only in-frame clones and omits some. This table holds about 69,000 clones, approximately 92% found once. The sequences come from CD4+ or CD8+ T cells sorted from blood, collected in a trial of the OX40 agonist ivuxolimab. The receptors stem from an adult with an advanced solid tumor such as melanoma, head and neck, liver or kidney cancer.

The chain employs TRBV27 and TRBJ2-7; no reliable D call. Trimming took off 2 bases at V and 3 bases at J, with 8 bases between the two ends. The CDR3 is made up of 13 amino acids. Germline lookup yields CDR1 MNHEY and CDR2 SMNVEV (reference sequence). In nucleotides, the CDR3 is TGTGCCAGCAGTTTAGCGTTCAGCTACGAGCAGTACTTC. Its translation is CASSLAFSYEQYF.

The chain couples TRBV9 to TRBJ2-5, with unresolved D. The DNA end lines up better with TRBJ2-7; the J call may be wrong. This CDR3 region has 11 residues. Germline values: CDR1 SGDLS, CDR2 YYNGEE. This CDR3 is CASSTGDEQYF. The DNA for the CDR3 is TGTGCCAGCAGCACTGGGGACGAGCAGTACTTC.

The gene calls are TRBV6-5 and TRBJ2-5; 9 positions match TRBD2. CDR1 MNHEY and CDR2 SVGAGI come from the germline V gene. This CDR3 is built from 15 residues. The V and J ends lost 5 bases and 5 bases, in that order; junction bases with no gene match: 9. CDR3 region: CASSTIAGEGETQYF. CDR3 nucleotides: TGTGCCAGCAGTACTATAGCGGGAGAGGGTGAGACCCAGTACTTC.

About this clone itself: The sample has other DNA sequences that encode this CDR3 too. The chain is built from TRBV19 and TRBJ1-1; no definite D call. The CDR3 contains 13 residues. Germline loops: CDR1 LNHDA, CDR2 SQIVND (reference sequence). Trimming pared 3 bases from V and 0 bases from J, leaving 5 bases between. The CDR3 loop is CASSIAVNTEAFF. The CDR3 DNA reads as TGTGCCAGTAGTATTGCGGTGAACACTGAAGCTTTCTTT.

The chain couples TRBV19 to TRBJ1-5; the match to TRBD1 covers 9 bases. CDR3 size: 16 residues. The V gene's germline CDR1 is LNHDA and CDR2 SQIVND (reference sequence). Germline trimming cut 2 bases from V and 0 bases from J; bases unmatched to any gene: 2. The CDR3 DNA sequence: TGTGCCAGTAGTATAACAGGGGGCCCTAGCAATCAGCCCCAGCATTTT. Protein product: CASSITGGPSNQPQHF.

CDR3 DNA: TGTGCTAGTGGCCCGGGGACTAGCGGGAGTAGTGAGCAGTTCTTC. It codes for CASGPGTSGSSEQFF. The chain uses TRBV12-5 and TRBJ2-1; 14 bases are shared with TRBD2. Germline V gene lookup returns CDR1 LGHNT and CDR2 FRNRAP. The J segment lost 9 bases and the V segment lost 6 bases, leaving 7 bases of the junction unmatched. The CDR3 spans 15 residues.

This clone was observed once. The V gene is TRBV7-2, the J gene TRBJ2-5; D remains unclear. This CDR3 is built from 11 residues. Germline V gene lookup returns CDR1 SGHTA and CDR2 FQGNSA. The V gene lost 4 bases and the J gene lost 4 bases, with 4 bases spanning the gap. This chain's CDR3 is CASSSPETQYF. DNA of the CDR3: TGTGCCAGCAGCTCCCCAGAGACCCAGTACTTC.

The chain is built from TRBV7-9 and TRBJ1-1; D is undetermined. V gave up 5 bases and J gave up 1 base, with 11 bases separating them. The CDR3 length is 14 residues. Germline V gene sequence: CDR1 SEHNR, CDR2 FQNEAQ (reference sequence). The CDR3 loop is CASSPGRPNTEAFF. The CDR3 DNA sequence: TGTGCCAGCAGCCCCGGACGGCCGAACACTGAAGCTTTCTTT.

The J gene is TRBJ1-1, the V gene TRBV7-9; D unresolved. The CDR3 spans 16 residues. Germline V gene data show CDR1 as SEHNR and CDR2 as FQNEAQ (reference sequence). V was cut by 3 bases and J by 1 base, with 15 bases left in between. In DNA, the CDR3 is TGTGCCAGCAGCTTGCCCCCACGGACGGCGAACACTGAAGCTTTCTTT. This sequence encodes CASSLPPRTANTEAFF.

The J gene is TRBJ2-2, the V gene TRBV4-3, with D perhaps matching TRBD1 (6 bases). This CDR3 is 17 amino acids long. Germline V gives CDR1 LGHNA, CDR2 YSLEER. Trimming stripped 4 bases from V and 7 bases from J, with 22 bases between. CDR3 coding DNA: TGCGCCAGCAGCCCCGACCGGGACACTCATTATGGCGGGGAGCTGTTTTTT. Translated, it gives CASSPDRDTHYGGELFF.

The CDR3 region has the DNA TGTGCCAGCAGTGACTTGGGCCTGTACTACACCTTC. Amino acids: CASSDLGLYYTF. The chain combines TRBV2 with TRBJ1-2, with D unclear. V gave up 3 bases and J gave up 10 bases, with 12 bases separating them. The CDR3 runs 12 residues. Germline CDR1 reads SNHLY; CDR2 reads FYNNEI.

Here the CDR3 reads CATSREGEAFF. CDR3 nucleotide sequence: TGTGCCACCAGCAGAGAAGGGGAAGCTTTCTTT. The chain couples TRBV15 to TRBJ1-1; D not resolved. The CDR3 runs to 11 residues. Germline CDR1 is LNHNV and CDR2 is YYDKDF (reference sequence). V dropped 0 bases and J dropped 8 bases, with 4 bases sitting between them.

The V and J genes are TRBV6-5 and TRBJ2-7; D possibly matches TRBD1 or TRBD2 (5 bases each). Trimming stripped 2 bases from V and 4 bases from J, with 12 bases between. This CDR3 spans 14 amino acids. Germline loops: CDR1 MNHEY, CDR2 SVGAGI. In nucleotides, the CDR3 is TGTGCCAGCAGTTACGTCGGGGACGAGTACGAGCAGTACTTC. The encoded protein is CASSYVGDEYEQYF.

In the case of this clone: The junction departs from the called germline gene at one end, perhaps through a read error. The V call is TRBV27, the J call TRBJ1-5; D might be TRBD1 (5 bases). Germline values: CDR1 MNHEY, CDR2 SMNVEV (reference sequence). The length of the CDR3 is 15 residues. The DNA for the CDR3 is TGTGCCAGCAGTGTATCAGGGCAGAGCAATCAGCCCCAGCATTTT. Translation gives CASSVSGQSNQPQHF.

The CDR3 DNA follows: TGTGCCAGCAGTTCCCTGGGGTTGTACGAGCAGTACTTC. Translated, it gives CASSSLGLYEQYF. V gene TRBV6-5 combines with J gene TRBJ2-7; D is undetermined. The CDR3 covers 13 residues. V was cut by 4 bases and J by 4 bases, with 11 bases left in between. Germline V gives CDR1 MNHEY, CDR2 SVGAGI.

CDR3 sequence (DNA): TGTGCCAGCAGCTCAGGGGGGGTAGTCTACGAGCAGTACTTC. It specifies CASSSGGVVYEQYF. This chain connects TRBV9 to TRBJ2-7; perhaps D is TRBD1 or TRBD2 (7 bases each). The CDR3 is made up of 14 amino acids. Looked up from germline, CDR1 is SGDLS and CDR2 is YYNGEE. The V and J ends lost 4 bases and 3 bases respectively, with 14 bases between them.

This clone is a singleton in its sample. In DNA, the CDR3 is TGTGCCAGCAGCTTTGGAATATCCTTGATGAACACTGAAGCTTTCTTT. Translation gives CASSFGISLMNTEAFF. The chain carries TRBV7-8 and TRBJ1-1; no reliable D call. The CDR3 is made up of 16 amino acids. V was pared by 3 bases and J by 0 bases, with 14 bases between. Germline V gene data show CDR1 as SGHVS and CDR2 as FQNEAQ.

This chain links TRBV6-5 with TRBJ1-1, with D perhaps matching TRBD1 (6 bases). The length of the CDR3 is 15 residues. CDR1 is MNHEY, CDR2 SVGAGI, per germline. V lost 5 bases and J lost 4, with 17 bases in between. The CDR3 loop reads CASSVPGAGGTEAFF. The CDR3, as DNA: TGTGCCAGCAGTGTACCGGGGGCCGGAGGCACTGAAGCTTTCTTT.

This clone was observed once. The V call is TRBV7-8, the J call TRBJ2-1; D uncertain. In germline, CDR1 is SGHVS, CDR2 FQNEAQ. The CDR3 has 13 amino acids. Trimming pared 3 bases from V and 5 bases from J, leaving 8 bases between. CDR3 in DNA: TGTGCCAGCAGCTTGAGACGGAACAATGAGCAGTTCTTC. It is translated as CASSLRRNNEQFF.

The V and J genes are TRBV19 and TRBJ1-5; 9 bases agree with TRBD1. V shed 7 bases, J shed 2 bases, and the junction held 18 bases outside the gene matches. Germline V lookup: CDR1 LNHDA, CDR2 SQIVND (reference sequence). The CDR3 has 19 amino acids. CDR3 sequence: CASIDRHSRDREGNQPQHF. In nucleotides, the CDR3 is TGTGCCAGTATCGATCGGCATTCCCGGGACAGGGAAGGCAATCAGCCCCAGCATTTT.

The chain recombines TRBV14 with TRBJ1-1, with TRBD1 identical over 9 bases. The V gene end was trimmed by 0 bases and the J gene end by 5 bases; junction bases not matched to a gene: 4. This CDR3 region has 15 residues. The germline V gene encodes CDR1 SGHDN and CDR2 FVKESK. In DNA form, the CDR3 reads TGTGCCAGCAGCCAAGATTGGGACAGGGTTACTGAAGCTTTCTTT. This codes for CASSQDWDRVTEAFF.

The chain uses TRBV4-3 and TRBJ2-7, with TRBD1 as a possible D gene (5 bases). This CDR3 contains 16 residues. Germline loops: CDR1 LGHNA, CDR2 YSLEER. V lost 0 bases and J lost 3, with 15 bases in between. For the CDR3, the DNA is TGCGCCAGCAGCCAAGAGTGGCAGGGTGGAAACTACGAGCAGTACTTC. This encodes CASSQEWQGGNYEQYF.

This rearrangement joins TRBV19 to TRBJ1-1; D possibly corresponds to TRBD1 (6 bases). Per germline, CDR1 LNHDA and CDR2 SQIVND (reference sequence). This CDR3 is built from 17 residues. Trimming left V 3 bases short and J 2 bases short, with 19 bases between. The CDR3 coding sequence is TGTGCCAGTAGTATTTTAGAGGGGGAGGGGCCAAACACTGAAGCTTTCTTT. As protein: CASSILEGEGPNTEAFF. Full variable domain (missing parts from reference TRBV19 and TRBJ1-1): DGGITQSPKYLFRKEGQNVTLSCEQNLNHDAMYWYRQDPGQGLRLIYYSQIVNDFQKGDIAEGYSVSREKKESFPLTVTSAQKNPTAFYLCASSILEGEGPNTEAFFGQGTRLTVV.